This T cell receptor (beta chain) was recovered during a study of blood T cells in healthy people across ages (dated by TCRdb to about 2015). General notes on the study: In model experiments, roughly one uniquely barcoded TCR beta cDNA molecule per two T cells was captured by template switching. To track age-related changes in TCR beta repertoire diversity, the study relied on deep sequencing normalized with unique cDNA molecular identifiers. Donors were grouped into four age groups: young (average roughly 16 years), middle-aged (about 40), aged (approximately 67) and long-lived (around 82). The study analyzed two additional independent replicas of 1 million unique cDNA reads from the same blood draw for two donors, one aged 18 to 29 and one aged 80 or older. To avoid experimental bias, donors of different ages were randomly spread across the sequencing lanes. Results the study describes overall, beyond this receptor: Estimates of total diversity from one million sequenced T cells were regarded as lower bounds and underestimates. A strong correlation was found between observed TCR beta diversity and the percentage of naive T cells measured by flow cytometry. Because the CMV infection status of the donors was unknown, age-related changes in expanded clonotypes may potentially have been confounded. Compared with the aged group, the long-lived group had more naive CD4+ T cells, fewer expanded clones and increased TCR diversity, suggesting age selection. Since profiling was done on bulk unsorted PBMCs, naive and antigen-experienced compartments could not be conclusively compared. Observed TCR beta diversity per million T cells fell roughly linearly with age, and a significant reduction was already apparent by age around 44.

The library was made by 5' RACE. The data were produced on an Illumina HiSeq 2500. The second PCR ran for roughly 7 to 12 cycles and used a J-beta primer mix along with a sample-barcoded 5' primer. A unique molecular identifier was introduced onto each TCR beta cDNA molecule by a template-switch 5' adaptor carrying 12 random nucleotides. At least 3 million CDR3-containing paired-end reads were obtained from each sample. First-strand cDNA was synthesized from all RNA with the Mint cDNA synthesis kit, primed by a TRBC-specific oligonucleotide. All cDNA was treated with uracil-DNA glycosylase and then went through a first 18-cycle PCR with the universal primers M1SS and BC2_uni_R. From the authors' description of their analysis: Normalization of each sample was performed by random selection of 1 million high-quality reads, each carrying a distinct molecular identifier. Reads with shared molecular identifiers were discarded instead of being binned into consensus sequences. MiTCR, set to a Q25 quality threshold and the strictest error-elimination algorithm, was used for CDR3 identification, clonotype clustering and error correction. A nonparametric unseen species model with Euler transformation was used to estimate a lower bound on total TCR beta diversity. The raw public reads went through TCRdb reprocessing: fastp at Q25, MiXCR clone calling, in-frame beta chains kept. CDR3 protein sequences are deduplicated, and each keeps its most common genes and DNA. TCRdb's processing, not the authors', yielded these V and J calls. The sample profile shows roughly 800,000 distinct CDR3 sequences; 35% to 40% of them were found once. 10% to 15% of the sample lies in the top ten.

The donors were roughly 39 Caucasian individuals from Russia, aged roughly 6 to 100 years, who were systemically healthy. Each donor gave about 10 milliliters of peripheral blood, drawn into EDTA-treated Vacutainer tubes. Ficoll-Paque density-gradient centrifugation was used to isolate PBMCs, with at least 6.5 million per sample. Total RNA, at least 6 micrograms per sample, was extracted from PBMCs with Trizol reagent. For every donor, flow cytometry on a PBMC aliquot measured the percentage of naive CD45RAhigh/CD27high T cells. In the case of this clonotype: The clone's antigen remains unknown. Base qualities are not at hand, and no much larger clone is one base apart.

Sequencing was carried out using blood. The clonotype was recovered from a man between 18 and 35 years old in good health.

At the DNA level, the sequence is TGCGCCAGCAGCCAAGCGCTAGCCCCCTACGAGCAGTACTTC. Its translation is CASSQALAPYEQYF. The rearranged segments are TRBV4-3 and TRBJ2-7; the D gene is perhaps TRBD2, on 5 matching bases. Reading the germline V gene gives CDR1 LGHNA and CDR2 YSLEER. V drops 1 base and J drops 2 bases, leaving 9 bases in between. Spanning cysteine to phenylalanine, the CDR3 consists of 14 amino acids. The retained sequence is limited to the CDR3, 42 bases, with the frame set at the first base.